These 20 T cell receptor beta chains were all obtained from the same sample, sequenced in a study of long-term antiretroviral therapy in people with HIV. The assay, immunoSEQ v3.0, was run at survey level. Assay used: immunoSEQ multiplex PCR; TCRdb lists only in-frame clones, some missing. The table lists tens of thousands of clones, 82% of them singletons, with around 6.5% in the top ten. The starting material was unsorted PBMCs, obtained 0.6 years after starting antiretroviral therapy. The receptors were sampled from a man between 18 and 35 years old with HIV.

The CDR3 nucleotides are TGTGCCAGTAGTATAAGTGACAGGGCTTATCAGCCCCAGCATTTT. It yields the protein CASSISDRAYQPQHF. This sequence joins TRBV19 and TRBJ1-5; 7 bases are a match to TRBD1. J lost 5 bases, V lost 2 bases, and 6 bases had no gene match. The CDR3 runs 15 residues. The germline gives CDR1 LNHDA, CDR2 SQIVND (reference sequence). The full variable domain, in which reference TRBV19 and TRBJ1-5 provide the parts outside the CDR3, is DGGITQSPKYLFRKEGQNVTLSCEQNLNHDAMYWYRQDPGQGLRLIYYSQIVNDFQKGDIAEGYSVSREKKESFPLTVTSAQKNPTAFYLCASSISDRAYQPQHFGDGTRLSIL.

The rearrangement joins TRBV5-5 to TRBJ2-5, with a tentative D call TRBD1 (5 bases). Trimming took off 6 bases at V and 5 bases at J, with 11 bases between the two ends. This CDR3 has 12 amino acids. The germline V gene encodes CDR1 SGHKS and CDR2 YYEKEE (reference sequence). This CDR3 is CASNTRVETQYF. CDR3 DNA: TGTGCCAGCAATACCAGGGTGGAGACCCAGTACTTC.

The rearrangement uses TRBV6-5 and TRBJ1-3, with D uncertain. Germline CDR1 and CDR2: MNHEY and SVGAGI. Deletions cut 1 base from V and 7 bases from J, with 2 bases between. The length of the CDR3 is 11 residues. The CDR3 nucleotides read TGTGCCAGCAGTTACTTGAACACCATATATTTT. Translation gives CASSYLNTIYF.

This sequence joins TRBV27 and TRBJ2-7; 7 bases map to TRBD2. J lost 0 bases, V lost 3 bases, and 5 bases had no gene match. Germline-derived CDR1 and CDR2 are MNHEY and SMNVEV (reference sequence). The CDR3 runs to 15 residues. CDR3 loop: CASSFTSAGSYEQYF. The CDR3 bases are TGTGCCAGCAGTTTCACTAGCGCCGGCTCCTACGAGCAGTACTTC.

The V and J genes are TRBV5-5 and TRBJ1-3, with TRBD1 matching over 7 bases. The germline gives CDR1 SGHKS, CDR2 YYEKEE (reference sequence). CDR3 length equals 16 residues. V shed 2 bases, J shed 3 bases, and the junction held 8 bases outside the gene matches. CDR3 DNA sequence: TGTGCCAGCAGCTTCTCGACAGGGAGAGATGGAAACACCATATATTTT. The encoded protein is CASSFSTGRDGNTIYF.

The J gene is TRBJ2-3, the V gene TRBV28; a possible D gene is TRBD2 (6 bases). The V end was cut by 3 bases, the J end by 7 bases, with 14 bases between. CDR3 length equals 14 residues. Looked up from germline, CDR1 is MDHEN and CDR2 is SYDVKM. In DNA, the CDR3 is TGTGCCAGCAGTTTCGGACGGAGGGTAAATACGCAGTATTTT. Its protein is CASSFGRRVNTQYF.

This clone has just a few counts. The V call is TRBV29-1, the J call TRBJ1-2, with D unresolved. This CDR3 contains 10 residues. Germline V gives CDR1 SQVTM, CDR2 ANQGSEA. Trimming removed 4 bases from V and 0 bases from J, with 0 bases in between. The CDR3 DNA reads TGCAGCGTTGCTAACTATGGCTACACCTTC. Its protein is CSVANYGYTF.

The chain combines TRBV11-2 with TRBJ2-1; possibly TRBD1 or TRBD2 for D (5 bases each). CDR1 and CDR2 from the germline V gene are SGHAT and FQNNGV. The CDR3 is 14 residues long. Trimming removed 5 bases from V and 4 bases from J, with 12 bases in between. DNA for the CDR3: TGTGCCAGCAGCGACTACGGGGCTTACAATGAGCAGTTCTTC. Translating it yields CASSDYGAYNEQFF.

This chain uses TRBV19 with TRBJ2-5; the D gene is possibly TRBD1 (6 bases). Trimming shortened V by 6 bases and J by 4 bases, and 12 bases separated the two germline ends. The V gene's germline CDR1 is LNHDA and CDR2 SQIVND (reference sequence). The CDR3 is 13 residues long. CDR3 loop: CASRTGNGETQYF. The CDR3 DNA reads as TGTGCCAGTAGGACAGGAAACGGAGAGACCCAGTACTTC.

The chain recombines TRBV29-1 with TRBJ2-7, with 9 bases matching TRBD1. V dropped 6 bases and J dropped 2; count of bases not matched to a gene: 5. The CDR3 has 13 residues. Germline-derived CDR1 and CDR2 are SQVTM and ANQGSEA. The CDR3 nucleotides are TGCAGCGTCACCGGGACAGGGACCTACGAGCAGTACTTC. This sequence encodes CSVTGTGTYEQYF.

For the CDR3, the DNA is TGTGCCAGCAGTTTACAGGAAGCCCCAAGGGAGACCCAGTACTTC. This codes for CASSLQEAPRETQYF. The chain employs TRBV28 and TRBJ2-5; D gene unclear. With 2 bases removed from V and 5 bases from J, the gap between germline ends came to 15 bases. This CDR3 has 15 residues. The germline CDR1 and CDR2 sequences are MDHEN and SYDVKM.

The chain uses TRBV18 and TRBJ1-2, with D possibly matching TRBD1 (5 bases). The ends were cut back, 0 bases at V and 1 base at J, with 12 bases in the middle. This CDR3 is built from 16 residues. Germline values: CDR1 KGHSH, CDR2 LQKENI. CDR3 amino acids: CASSPPTGLNNYGYTF. The CDR3 region has the DNA TGTGCCAGCTCACCACCGACGGGACTGAATAACTATGGCTACACCTTC. The entire variable domain, with the rest obtained from reference TRBV18 and TRBJ1-2, is as follows: NAGVMQNPRHLVRRRGQEARLRCSPMKGHSHVYWYRQLPEEGLKFMVYLQKENIIDESGMPKERFSAEFPKEGPSILRIQQVVRGDSAAYFCASSPPTGLNNYGYTFGSGTRLTVV.

The genes are TRBV27 and TRBJ1-2, with 8 bases matching TRBD1. CDR3 length: 14 residues. Germline CDR1 reads MNHEY; CDR2 reads SMNVEV (reference sequence). Trimming removed 4 bases from V and 6 bases from J; junction bases left unmatched: 7. The CDR3: CASSSNWDRNGYTF. The CDR3 DNA reads TGTGCCAGCAGTTCTAATTGGGACAGGAATGGCTACACCTTC.

This chain joins TRBV27 and TRBJ2-6; TRBD1 is a possible D gene (6 bases). The CDR3 is 17 amino acids. Trimming removed 6 bases at V and 0 bases at J, with 15 bases between. Germline V lookup: CDR1 MNHEY, CDR2 SMNVEV (reference sequence). As DNA, the CDR3 is TGTGCCAGCAGCGATCAAGGGGGACCCTCTGGGGCCAACGTCCTGACTTTC. Its translation: CASSDQGGPSGANVLTF.

Written as DNA, the CDR3 is TGTGCCAGCAGTCCGGACAGGGGGTTCTATGGCTACACCTTC. Its translation: CASSPDRGFYGYTF. The chain joins TRBV7-2 to TRBJ1-2; 10 positions agree with TRBD1. Germline CDR1 reads SGHTA; CDR2 reads FQGNSA. The CDR3 spans 14 residues. V lost 6 bases and J lost 4; bases outside the gene matches: 5.

The chain employs TRBV5-1 and TRBJ2-7; 9 bases fit TRBD2. This CDR3 has 14 amino acids. Germline assignment: CDR1 SGHRS and CDR2 YFSETQ. V lost 2 bases to trimming and J lost 5 bases; unmatched junction nucleotides: 5. The CDR3 nucleotides are TGCGCCAGCAGCTTCCGCGCTAGCGGGAACGAGCAGTACTTC. The encoded protein is CASSFRASGNEQYF.

The chain couples TRBV7-9 to TRBJ1-1; D is unresolved. The V gene lost 1 base and the J gene lost 11 bases, with 14 bases spanning the gap. The CDR3 loop spans 13 amino acids. In germline, CDR1 is SEHNR, CDR2 FQNEAQ (reference sequence). The CDR3 coding sequence is TGTGCCAGCAGCTTAGGGTCGGACTTGGGGGCTTTCTTT. This translates into CASSLGSDLGAFF.

This sequence joins TRBV5-1 and TRBJ2-1; TRBD2 is a possible D gene (7 bases). V gave up 5 bases and J gave up 3 bases, with 12 bases separating them. The V gene's germline CDR1 is SGHRS and CDR2 YFSETQ. The CDR3 is made up of 14 amino acids. The CDR3 nucleotides read TGCGCCAGCAGACTAGGGGGGGACTACAATGAGCAGTTCTTC. Encoded protein: CASRLGGDYNEQFF.

DNA of the CDR3: TGTGCCAGCACCTCACGTGCATTCTCCTACGAGCAGTACTTC. Protein: CASTSRAFSYEQYF. The rearrangement uses TRBV6-6 and TRBJ2-7; D not certain. The V gene lost 7 bases and the J gene lost 0 bases, with 13 bases spanning the gap. Germline V gives CDR1 MNHNY, CDR2 SVGAGI (reference sequence). This CDR3 contains 14 residues.

V and J are TRBV5-6 and TRBJ2-7; 10 bases line up with TRBD2. The CDR3 has 13 amino acids. The V segment lost 9 bases and the J segment 5 bases; nucleotides outside the gene matches: 8. Germline CDR1 and CDR2: SGHDT and YYEEEE. The CDR3 protein is CAMSSGSTHEQYF. The CDR3 DNA reads as TGTGCCATGTCTAGCGGGAGTACACACGAGCAGTACTTC.